This T cell receptor (beta chain) was sequenced in a study of cytomegalovirus exposure and HLA in healthy donors. CDR3 size: 14 residues. Trimming shortened V by 2 bases and J by 4 bases, and 12 bases separated the two germline ends. Germline loops: CDR1 SGHRS, CDR2 YFSETQ. This clone showed up just once. Its antigen is not identified. Separate from the approximately 670-subject first cohort was the approximately 130-subject validation cohort, to which the donors belonged. Measured with immunoSEQ multiplex PCR; TCRdb has only the in-frame clones, and not every one. Found here are fewer than 120,000 clones, approximately 87% of them singletons; the top ten hold 1.4% to 1.5%. Study conclusions and caveats: More than 150 TCR beta chains were listed as cytomegalovirus-associated. In the 120 or so validation repertoires, approximately 94% of cluster scores exceeded 0, per a later analysis. Some public TCRs appeared in many individuals, while most sequences were rare.

The rearrangement links TRBV5-1 to TRBJ1-1; D not certain. This receptor was obtained from a woman under 40 in good health and CMV-seropositive. The material sequenced was PBMCs. This chain's CDR3 is CASSLGGRSTEAFF. The CDR3 DNA reads as TGCGCCAGCAGCTTAGGAGGTAGGAGCACTGAAGCTTTCTTT.